This TCR beta chain was identified during a study of molecular identifiers for immune sequencing clone quantification. The CDR3 is 13 amino acids. Trimming took 5 bases from V and 4 from J, leaving 11 bases between them. Germline values: CDR1 SEHNR, CDR2 FQNEAQ (reference sequence). This clonotype was seen a few times. The antigen is not known. Overall study results and limits: In CMV-specific effectors, clones above 20 copies held over 99% of molecules; naive, under 1%.

MiXCR, run by TCRdb on the PCR reads, gives a single entry per CDR3 protein. The repertoire has about 320,000 distinct CDR3 sequences, about 23% of them found once; the top ten carry 0.7% to 0.95%. This sequence joins TRBV7-9 and TRBJ1-1; D may be TRBD1 (5 bases). Sequencing was done on a sample of naive CD8+ T cells from blood, with Jurkat cell RNA spiked in. Subset specified: FACS-sorted CD8+CD4-CCR7+CD45RA+ naive T cells. This TCR came from a human donor in good health. Some libraries in this study had Jurkat cell RNA spiked in. The CDR3 sequence is CASSPGTLTEAFF. Written as DNA, the CDR3 is TGTGCCAGCAGCCCCGGGACGCTCACTGAAGCTTTCTTT.